The 20 T cell receptor beta chains below come from one sample, sequenced in a study of vaccination effects on CD4 cells after COVID-19. These receptors are not linked to any known antigen. Ahead of sequencing, the ViraFEST assay grew antigen-specific CD4+ T cells using viral peptide pools. Culture proceeded for under twelve days, and CD4+ T cells were then isolated. Using immunoSEQ multiplex PCR, the repertoire was profiled, and TCRdb retains in-frame clones only, with some absent. Of about 14,000 clones listed, around 80% are singletons. The sequenced sample was CD4+ T cells from PBMCs cultured with HCoV-229E spike peptides, obtained before COVID-19 vaccination. Receptors were obtained from a human donor who received a COVID-19 vaccine.

The J gene is TRBJ2-1, the V gene TRBV5-6, with a tentative D call TRBD2 (6 bases). The ends were cut back, 4 bases at V and 9 bases at J, with 17 bases in the middle. The CDR3 extends over 14 amino acids. CDR1 is SGHDT, CDR2 YYEEEE, per germline. CDR3 bases: TGTGCCAGCAGCCCGGGGAGTAGCGGAAGTGAGCAGTTCTTC. This translates into CASSPGSSGSEQFF.

J is TRBJ2-7 and V is TRBV30; 14 nucleotides line up with TRBD2. The germline CDR1 and CDR2 sequences are GTSNPN and SVGIG (reference sequence). The CDR3 totals 15 residues. Unmatched junction bases numbered 6, after V lost 4 bases and J lost 4 bases. As DNA, the CDR3 is TGTGCCTGGACTCACTGGACTAGCGGGAGGTACGAGCAGTACTTC. Protein: CAWTHWTSGRYEQYF.

The chain recombines TRBV5-1 with TRBJ2-3; a possible D gene is TRBD2 (5 bases). Germline V lookup: CDR1 SGHRS, CDR2 YFSETQ. V shed 4 bases and J shed 3 bases, with 6 bases lying between them. This CDR3 contains 12 residues. The CDR3 reads CASSRGTDTQYF. The CDR3 nucleotides are TGCGCCAGCAGCCGGGGAACAGATACGCAGTATTTT.

The chain recombines TRBV12-3 or TRBV12-4 with TRBJ2-7; D not resolved. The CDR3 runs to 13 residues. V was cut by 2 bases and J by 1 base, with 6 bases left in between. This CDR3 reads CASSLSLSYEQYF. The DNA of the CDR3 is TGTGCCAGCAGTTTATCTTTATCCTACGAGCAGTACTTC.

The V gene is TRBV4-1, the J gene TRBJ2-7; D unclear. Germline V gene sequence: CDR1 MGHRA, CDR2 YSYEKL. This CDR3 is built from 12 residues. Between the trimmed V and J ends, which lost 6 bases and 2 bases, there was a span of 8 bases. The CDR3 DNA reads TGCGCCAGCAGTCGAGACACCTACGAGCAGTACTTC. Amino acids: CASSRDTYEQYF.

V usage is TRBV27 and J usage is TRBJ1-2; 9 bases align to TRBD1. Germline lookup yields CDR1 MNHEY and CDR2 SMNVEV (reference sequence). V trimming: 5 bases; J trimming: 2 bases; junction bases outside the gene matches: 3. There are 14 residues in the CDR3. CDR3 DNA: TGTGCCAGCAGTCCGGGACAGGGAAACTATGGCTACACCTTC. Amino acid sequence: CASSPGQGNYGYTF.

CDR3 protein: CASSPRDGPYEQYF. The CDR3 nucleotides read TGTGCCAGCAGTCCCCGGGACGGACCCTACGAGCAGTACTTC. The chain joins TRBV6-5 to TRBJ2-7; D may correspond to TRBD1 or TRBD2 (5 bases each). Germline-derived CDR1 and CDR2 are MNHEY and SVGAGI. There are 14 residues in the CDR3. V was cut by 5 bases and J by 2 bases, with 13 bases left in between.

The rearrangement joins TRBV28 to TRBJ2-7, with 11 bases aligning to TRBD1. This CDR3 region has 14 residues. Looked up from germline, CDR1 is MDHEN and CDR2 is SYDVKM. V lost 4 bases to trimming and J lost 5 bases; unmatched junction nucleotides: 4. The CDR3 DNA sequence: TGTGCCAGCAGTTACGGGACAGGGGGTCACGAGCAGTACTTC. Protein product: CASSYGTGGHEQYF. The full variable domain, with the rest looked up from reference TRBV28 and TRBJ2-7, is DVKVTQSSRYLVKRTGEKVFLECVQDMDHENMFWYRQDPGLGLRLIYFSYDVKMKEKGDIPEGYSVSREKKERFSLILESASTNQTSMYLCASSYGTGGHEQYFGPGTRLTVT.

This clone was observed a handful of times. V usage is TRBV24-1 and J usage is TRBJ1-2; TRBD1 might be the D (5 bases). This CDR3 contains 12 residues. Looked up from germline, CDR1 is KGHDR and CDR2 is SFDVKD. With 0 bases removed from V and 10 bases from J, the gap between germline ends came to 8 bases. CDR3 residues: CATSDLGGSYTF. For the CDR3, the DNA is TGTGCCACCAGTGATTTGGGGGGTTCCTACACCTTC.

This chain uses TRBV6-5 with TRBJ2-4; 7 nucleotides align to TRBD2. J gave up 6 bases and V 4 bases, and 3 bases lay outside the gene matches. In germline, CDR1 is MNHEY, CDR2 SVGAGI. The CDR3 totals 13 residues. CDR3 sequence (DNA): TGTGCCAGCAGTTTCGGGGGGTCAAACATTCAGTACTTC. This translates into CASSFGGSNIQYF.

This clone was recorded once. The chain is built from TRBV7-9 and TRBJ1-2; no firm D call. Germline CDR1 is SEHNR and CDR2 is FQNEAQ (reference sequence). The V and J ends lost 3 bases and 2 bases respectively, with 7 bases between them. The CDR3 length is 13 residues. The CDR3 bases are TGTGCCAGCAGCTTTGCACAGAACTATGGCTACACCTTC. Translated, it gives CASSFAQNYGYTF.

The J gene is TRBJ2-7, the V gene TRBV18, with D possibly being TRBD2 (6 bases). CDR3 length: 16 residues. Looked up from germline, CDR1 is KGHSH and CDR2 is LQKENI. The ends were cut back, 3 bases at V and 2 bases at J, with 17 bases in the middle. The DNA of the CDR3 is TGTGCCAGCTCACCGCGGGTCGGGGGTACCCCCTACGAGCAGTACTTC. The encoded protein is CASSPRVGGTPYEQYF.

V gene TRBV3-1 (or the pseudogene TRBV3-2) combines with J gene TRBJ1-2, with TRBD1 matching over 11 bases. Looked up from germline, CDR1 is LGHDT and CDR2 is YNNKEL (reference sequence). The J segment lost 6 bases and the V segment lost 4 bases, leaving 4 bases of the junction unmatched. CDR3 length: 14 residues. CDR3 protein: CASSLGQGADGYTF. In DNA form, the CDR3 reads TGTGCCAGCAGCCTAGGACAGGGGGCAGATGGCTACACCTTC.

The genes are TRBV7-2 and TRBJ1-5; the D gene is possibly TRBD1 (5 bases). This CDR3 has 15 amino acids. Trimming took off 0 bases at V and 4 bases at J, with 10 bases between the two ends. CDR1 and CDR2 (germline): SGHTA, FQGNSA. In nucleotides, the CDR3 is TGTGCCAGCAGCTTAGCGCCGACAGATAATCAGCCCCAGCATTTT. It specifies CASSLAPTDNQPQHF.

V gene TRBV18 combines with J gene TRBJ2-5; D is perhaps TRBD2 (6 bases). Trimming stripped 6 bases from V and 3 bases from J, with 14 bases between. Germline V gives CDR1 KGHSH, CDR2 LQKENI. This CDR3 has 14 amino acids. The CDR3 region is CASSPNWGEETQYF. The DNA for the CDR3 is TGTGCCAGCTCCCCCAACTGGGGGGAAGAGACCCAGTACTTC.

In nucleotides, the CDR3 is TGTGCCAGCAGCCCTTTAAAGAATGAGCAGTTCTTC. This sequence encodes CASSPLKNEQFF. The V gene is TRBV28, the J gene TRBJ2-1; D gene ambiguous. The CDR3 extends over 12 amino acids. Trimming stripped 6 bases from V and 7 bases from J, with 10 bases between. Germline V CDR1 and CDR2: MDHEN, SYDVKM.

This clone was picked up one time. V usage is TRBV15 and J usage is TRBJ2-2; 7 bases map to TRBD1. The CDR3 contains 13 residues. After removal of 4 bases from V and 7 bases from J, the junction contained 3 bases not matched to a gene. Germline CDR1 is LNHNV and CDR2 is YYDKDF (reference sequence). The CDR3 sequence is CATSTQGRGELFF. As DNA, the CDR3 is TGTGCCACCAGCACACAGGGGCGCGGGGAGCTGTTTTTT.

This clone was observed a single time. The chain carries TRBV7-3 and TRBJ2-3; 11 bases are a match to TRBD2. The CDR3 extends over 17 amino acids. CDR1 is SGHTA, CDR2 FQGTGA, per germline. V lost 4 bases to trimming and J lost 1 base; unmatched junction nucleotides: 7. The CDR3 loop reads CASSSLAGGHGTDTQYF. The DNA for the CDR3 is TGTGCCAGCAGCTCTTTAGCGGGGGGGCATGGCACAGATACGCAGTATTTT.

This clone has only a few counts. The rearrangement uses TRBV5-1 and TRBJ2-3; TRBD2 matches at 13 bases. J was trimmed by 8 bases and V by 4 bases; bases with no gene match: 10. The CDR3 has 16 amino acids. Germline V lookup: CDR1 SGHRS, CDR2 YFSETQ. The CDR3 reads CASSPGTSGASITQYF. DNA for the CDR3: TGCGCCAGCAGCCCGGGGACTAGCGGGGCTTCCATTACGCAGTATTTT.

CDR3 sequence reads: CASGGLRGYTF. The CDR3 coding sequence is TGTGCCAGCGGGGGCCTGCGGGGCTACACCTTC. J is TRBJ1-2 and V is TRBV7-9; possibly TRBD1 for D (6 bases). Deletions cut 8 bases from V and 8 bases from J, with 12 bases between. The CDR3 has 11 amino acids. The germline V gene has CDR1 SEHNR and CDR2 FQNEAQ (reference sequence).